The clone carrying this T cell receptor (beta chain) was counted at least ten times. The sample originates from a study of low-dose radiotherapy and immunotherapy resistance in tumors. Study-level information: Aspirin 300 mg was given orally each day for four cycles from cycle 1 day 1.

Primers used for first-strand cDNA, a TRAV- and TRBV-specific set, covered both alpha and beta chains. A constant-region primer paired with the V-primer adapter amplified TCRs over approximately 19 PCR cycles. TCRdb fed the reads into MiXCR, producing one record per CDR3 protein. The table includes around 68,000 distinct CDR3 sequences, about 30% detected once. CDR3 length equals 16 residues. The ends lost 6 bases at V and 9 bases at J; junction bases unmatched: 17. Looked up from germline, CDR1 is SNHLY and CDR2 is FYNNEI. Time point defined: before trial treatment. The clonotype comes from a male donor with rectosigmoid adenocarcinoma. The chain combines TRBV2 with TRBJ2-7; 10 nucleotides line up with TRBD1. The material sequenced was PBMCs, taken before treatment. This CDR3 is CASRGVRGTGAPGQYF. In DNA, the CDR3 is TGTGCCAGCAGGGGGGTCCGCGGGACAGGGGCCCCTGGGCAGTACTTC.